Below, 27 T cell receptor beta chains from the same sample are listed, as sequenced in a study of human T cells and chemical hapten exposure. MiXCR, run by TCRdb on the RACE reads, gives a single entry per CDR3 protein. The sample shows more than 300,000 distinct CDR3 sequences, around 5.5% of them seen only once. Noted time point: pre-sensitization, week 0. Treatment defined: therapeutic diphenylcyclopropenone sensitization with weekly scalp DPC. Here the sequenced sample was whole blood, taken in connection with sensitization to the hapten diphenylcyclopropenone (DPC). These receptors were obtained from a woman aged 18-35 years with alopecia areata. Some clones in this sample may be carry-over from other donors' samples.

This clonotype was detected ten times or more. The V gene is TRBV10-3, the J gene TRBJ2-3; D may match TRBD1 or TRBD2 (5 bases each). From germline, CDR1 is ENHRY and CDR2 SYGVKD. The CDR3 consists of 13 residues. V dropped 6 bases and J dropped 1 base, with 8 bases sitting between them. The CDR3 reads CAIRGDRTDTQYF. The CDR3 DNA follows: TGTGCCATCAGGGGGGACCGCACAGATACGCAGTATTTT.

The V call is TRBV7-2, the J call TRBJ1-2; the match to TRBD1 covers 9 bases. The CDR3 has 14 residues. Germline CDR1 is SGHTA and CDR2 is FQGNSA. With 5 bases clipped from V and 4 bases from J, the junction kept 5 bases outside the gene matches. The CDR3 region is CASSPLQGAYGYTF. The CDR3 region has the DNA TGTGCCAGCAGCCCCCTACAGGGGGCCTATGGCTACACCTTC.

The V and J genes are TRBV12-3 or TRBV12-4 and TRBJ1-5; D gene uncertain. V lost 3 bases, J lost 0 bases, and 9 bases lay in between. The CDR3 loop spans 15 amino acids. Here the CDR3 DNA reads TGTGCCAGCAGTTTTCGGCCTTATAGCAATCAGCCCCAGCATTTT. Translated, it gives CASSFRPYSNQPQHF.

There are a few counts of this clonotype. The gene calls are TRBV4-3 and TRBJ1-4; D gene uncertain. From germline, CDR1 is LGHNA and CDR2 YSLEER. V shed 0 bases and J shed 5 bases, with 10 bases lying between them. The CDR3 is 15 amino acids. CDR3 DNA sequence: TGCGCCAGCAGCCAAGAAGGTACAGCAAATGAAAAACTGTTTTTT. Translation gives CASSQEGTANEKLFF.

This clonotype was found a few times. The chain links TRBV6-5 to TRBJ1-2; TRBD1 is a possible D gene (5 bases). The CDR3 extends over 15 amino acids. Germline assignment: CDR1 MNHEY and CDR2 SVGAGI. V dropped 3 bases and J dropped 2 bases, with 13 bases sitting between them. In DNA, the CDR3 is TGTGCCAGCAGTTATGGGGGTACGTCCAACTATGGCTACACCTTC. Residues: CASSYGGTSNYGYTF.

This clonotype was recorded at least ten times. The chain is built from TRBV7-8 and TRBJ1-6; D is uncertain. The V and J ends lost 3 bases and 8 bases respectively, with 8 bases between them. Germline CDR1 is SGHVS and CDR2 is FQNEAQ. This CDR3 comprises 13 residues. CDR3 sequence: CASSFLSDSPLHF. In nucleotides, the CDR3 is TGTGCCAGCAGCTTTTTGTCGGATTCACCCCTCCACTTT.

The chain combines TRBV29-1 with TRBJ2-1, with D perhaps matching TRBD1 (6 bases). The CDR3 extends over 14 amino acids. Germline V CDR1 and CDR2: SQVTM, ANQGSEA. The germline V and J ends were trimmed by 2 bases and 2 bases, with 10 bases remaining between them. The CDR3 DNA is TGCAGCGTTGAAAGAGGACAGACCTACAATGAGCAGTTCTTC. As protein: CSVERGQTYNEQFF.

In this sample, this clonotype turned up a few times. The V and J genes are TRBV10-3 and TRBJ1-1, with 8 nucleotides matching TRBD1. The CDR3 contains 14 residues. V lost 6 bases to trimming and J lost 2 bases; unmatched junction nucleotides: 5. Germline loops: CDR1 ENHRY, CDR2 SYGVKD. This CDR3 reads CAIRDDRGNTEAFF. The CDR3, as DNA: TGTGCCATCAGAGACGACAGGGGAAACACTGAAGCTTTCTTT.

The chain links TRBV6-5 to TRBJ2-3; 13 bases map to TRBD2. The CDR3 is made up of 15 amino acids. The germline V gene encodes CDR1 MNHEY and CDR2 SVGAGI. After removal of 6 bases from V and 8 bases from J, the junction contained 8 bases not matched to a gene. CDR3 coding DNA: TGTGCCAGCAGCATCGGGGGACTAGCGGGACGTACGCAGTATTTT. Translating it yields CASSIGGLAGRTQYF.

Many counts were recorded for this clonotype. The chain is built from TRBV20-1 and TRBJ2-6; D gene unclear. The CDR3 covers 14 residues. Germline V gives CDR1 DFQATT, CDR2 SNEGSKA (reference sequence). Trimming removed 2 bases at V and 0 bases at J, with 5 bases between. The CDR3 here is CSARSISGANVLTF. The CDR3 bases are TGCAGTGCTAGAAGTATCTCTGGGGCCAACGTCCTGACTTTC.

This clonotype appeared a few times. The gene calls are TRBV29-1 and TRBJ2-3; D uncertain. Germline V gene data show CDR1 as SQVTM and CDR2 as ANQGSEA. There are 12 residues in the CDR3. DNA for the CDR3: TGCACCGTAAGGGTTAGCACAGATACGCAGTATTTT. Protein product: CTVRVSTDTQYF.

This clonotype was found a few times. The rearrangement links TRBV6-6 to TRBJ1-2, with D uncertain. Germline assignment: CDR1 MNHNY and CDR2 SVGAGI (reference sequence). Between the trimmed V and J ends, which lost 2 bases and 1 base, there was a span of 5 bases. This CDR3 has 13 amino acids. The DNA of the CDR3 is TGTGCCAGCAGTTACGGTCTTAACTATGGCTACACCTTC. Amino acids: CASSYGLNYGYTF.

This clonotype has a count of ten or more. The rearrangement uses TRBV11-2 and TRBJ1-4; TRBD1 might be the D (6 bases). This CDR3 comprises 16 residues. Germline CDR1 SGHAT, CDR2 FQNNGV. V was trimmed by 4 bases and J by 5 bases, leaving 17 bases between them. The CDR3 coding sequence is TGTGCCAGCAGCTCAATCACGGACAGCTTAAATGAAAAACTGTTTTTT. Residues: CASSSITDSLNEKLFF.

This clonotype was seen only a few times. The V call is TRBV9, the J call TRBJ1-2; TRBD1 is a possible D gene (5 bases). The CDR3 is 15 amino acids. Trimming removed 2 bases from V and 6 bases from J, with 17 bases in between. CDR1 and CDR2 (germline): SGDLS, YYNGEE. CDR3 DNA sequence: TGTGCCAGCAGCGTGGGGACGCGAGAGGTCGATGGCTACACCTTC. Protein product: CASSVGTREVDGYTF. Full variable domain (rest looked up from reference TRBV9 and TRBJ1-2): DSGVTQTPKHLITATGQRVTLRCSPRSGDLSVYWYQQSLDQGLQFLIQYYNGEERAKGNILERFSAQQFPDLHSELNLSSLELGDSALYFCASSVGTREVDGYTFGSGTRLTVV.

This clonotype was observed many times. This chain's CDR3 is CASSFLGIPSGTDTQYF. The CDR3 DNA reads TGTGCCAGCAGCTTTCTGGGAATCCCCTCAGGCACAGATACGCAGTATTTT. The chain carries TRBV11-2 and TRBJ2-3; D is unclear. The CDR3 loop spans 17 amino acids. From germline, CDR1 is SGHAT and CDR2 FQNNGV. V was cut by 3 bases and J by 1 base, with 17 bases left in between.

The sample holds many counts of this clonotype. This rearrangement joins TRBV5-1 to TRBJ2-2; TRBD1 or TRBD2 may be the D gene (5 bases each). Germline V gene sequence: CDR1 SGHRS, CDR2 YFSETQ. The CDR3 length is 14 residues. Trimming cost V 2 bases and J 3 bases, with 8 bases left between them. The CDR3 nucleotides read TGCGCCAGCAGCTTATGGGACGACACCGGGGAGCTGTTTTTT. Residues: CASSLWDDTGELFF.

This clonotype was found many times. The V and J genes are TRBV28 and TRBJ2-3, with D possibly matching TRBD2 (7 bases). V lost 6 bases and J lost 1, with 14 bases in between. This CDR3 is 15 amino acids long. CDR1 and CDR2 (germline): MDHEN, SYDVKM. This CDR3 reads CASRGYGGRTDTQYF. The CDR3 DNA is TGTGCCAGCAGGGGGTACGGGGGGCGCACAGATACGCAGTATTTT.

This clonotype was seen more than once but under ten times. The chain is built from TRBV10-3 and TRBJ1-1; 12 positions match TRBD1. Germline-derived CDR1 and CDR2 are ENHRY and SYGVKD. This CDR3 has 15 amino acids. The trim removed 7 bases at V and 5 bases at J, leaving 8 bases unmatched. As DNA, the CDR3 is TGTGCCATCACCCCGGGACAGGGGGCGAGGACTGAAGCTTTCTTT. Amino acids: CAITPGQGARTEAFF.

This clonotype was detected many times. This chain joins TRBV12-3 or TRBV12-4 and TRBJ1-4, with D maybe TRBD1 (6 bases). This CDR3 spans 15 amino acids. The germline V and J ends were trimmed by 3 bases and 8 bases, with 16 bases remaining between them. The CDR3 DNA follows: TGTGCCAGCAGTTTGGGGGCGAACCGGGGCGAAAAACTGTTTTTT. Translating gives CASSLGANRGEKLFF.

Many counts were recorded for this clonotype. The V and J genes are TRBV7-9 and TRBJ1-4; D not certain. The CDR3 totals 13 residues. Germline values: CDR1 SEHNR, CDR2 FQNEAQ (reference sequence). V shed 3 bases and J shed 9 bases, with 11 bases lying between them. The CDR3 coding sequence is TGTGCCAGCAGCTTCCCGGACCCCCAAAAACTGTTTTTT. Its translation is CASSFPDPQKLFF. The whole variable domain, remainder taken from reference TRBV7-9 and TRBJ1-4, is DTGVSQNPRHKITKRGQNVTFRCDPISEHNRLYWYRQTLGQGPEFLTYFQNEAQLEKSRLLSDRFSAERPKGSFSTLEIQRTEQGDSAMYLCASSFPDPQKLFFGSGTQLSVL.

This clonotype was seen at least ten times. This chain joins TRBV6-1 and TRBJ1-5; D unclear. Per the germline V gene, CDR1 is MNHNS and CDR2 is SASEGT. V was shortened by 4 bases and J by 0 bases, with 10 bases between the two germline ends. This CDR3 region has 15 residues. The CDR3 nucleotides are TGTGCCAGCAGTGTGACTCCAGATAGCAATCAGCCCCAGCATTTT. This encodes CASSVTPDSNQPQHF.

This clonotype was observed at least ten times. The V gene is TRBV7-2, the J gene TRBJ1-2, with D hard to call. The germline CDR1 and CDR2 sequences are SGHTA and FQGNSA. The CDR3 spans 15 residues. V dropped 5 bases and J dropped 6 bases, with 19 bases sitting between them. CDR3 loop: CASSPVGNRGDGYTF. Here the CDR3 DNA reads TGTGCCAGCAGCCCGGTGGGGAATCGCGGCGATGGCTACACCTTC.

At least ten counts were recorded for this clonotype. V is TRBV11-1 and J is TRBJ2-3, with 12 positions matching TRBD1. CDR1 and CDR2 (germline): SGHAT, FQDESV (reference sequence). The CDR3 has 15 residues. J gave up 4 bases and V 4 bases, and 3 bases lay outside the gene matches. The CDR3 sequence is CASSSGQGAADTQYF. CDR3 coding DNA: TGTGCCAGCAGCTCGGGACAGGGGGCCGCAGATACGCAGTATTTT.

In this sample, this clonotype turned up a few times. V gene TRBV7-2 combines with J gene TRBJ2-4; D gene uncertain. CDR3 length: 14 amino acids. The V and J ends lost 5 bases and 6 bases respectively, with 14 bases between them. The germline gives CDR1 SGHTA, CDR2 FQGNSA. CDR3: CASSLLDNGNIQYF. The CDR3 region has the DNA TGTGCCAGCAGCCTCTTGGATAATGGAAACATTCAGTACTTC.

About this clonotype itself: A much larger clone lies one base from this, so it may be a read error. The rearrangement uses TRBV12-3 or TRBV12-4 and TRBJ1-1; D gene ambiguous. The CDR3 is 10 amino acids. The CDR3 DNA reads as TGTGCCAGCAGTTTAACCGAAGCTTACTTT. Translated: CASSLTEAYF.

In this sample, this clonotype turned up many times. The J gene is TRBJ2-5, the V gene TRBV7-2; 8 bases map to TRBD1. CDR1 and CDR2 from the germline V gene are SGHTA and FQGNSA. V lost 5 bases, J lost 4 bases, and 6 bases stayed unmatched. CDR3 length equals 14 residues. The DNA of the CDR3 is TGTGCCAGCAGCCGATCACAGGGGGTAGAGACCCAGTACTTC. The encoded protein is CASSRSQGVETQYF.

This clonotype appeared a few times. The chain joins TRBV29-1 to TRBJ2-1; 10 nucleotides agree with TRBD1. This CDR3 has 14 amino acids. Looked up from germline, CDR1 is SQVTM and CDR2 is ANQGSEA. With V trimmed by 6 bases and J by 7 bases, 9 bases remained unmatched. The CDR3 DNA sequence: TGCAGCGTGGTAAGACAGGGGGCTCAAAATGAGCAGTTCTTC. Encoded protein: CSVVRQGAQNEQFF.